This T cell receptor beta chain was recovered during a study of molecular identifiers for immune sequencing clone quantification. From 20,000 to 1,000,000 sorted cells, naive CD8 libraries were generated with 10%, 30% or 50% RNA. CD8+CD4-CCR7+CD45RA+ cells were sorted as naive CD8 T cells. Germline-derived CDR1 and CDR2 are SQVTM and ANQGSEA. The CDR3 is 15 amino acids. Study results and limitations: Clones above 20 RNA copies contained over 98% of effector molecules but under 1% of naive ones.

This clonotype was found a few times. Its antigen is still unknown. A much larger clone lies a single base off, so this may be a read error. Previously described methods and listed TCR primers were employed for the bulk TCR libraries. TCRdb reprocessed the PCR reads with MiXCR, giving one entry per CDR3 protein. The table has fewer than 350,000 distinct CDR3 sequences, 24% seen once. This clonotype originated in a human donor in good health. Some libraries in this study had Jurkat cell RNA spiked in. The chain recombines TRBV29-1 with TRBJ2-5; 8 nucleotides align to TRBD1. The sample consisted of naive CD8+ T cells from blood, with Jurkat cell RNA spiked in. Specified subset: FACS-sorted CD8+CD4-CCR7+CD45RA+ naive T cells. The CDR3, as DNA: TGCGGCGTTGAGGACAGGGCCTCGTACCAAGAGACCCAGTACTTC. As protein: CGVEDRASYQETQYF.